The clone carrying this T cell receptor beta chain was counted a single time. What it binds is not known. These data are taken from a study of T cell responses to AZD1222 COVID-19 vaccine. Analyses pooled second doses at about 4 or about 12 weeks. Germline V gives CDR1 SGHTA, CDR2 FQGTGA. J gave up 4 bases and V 0 bases, and 4 bases lay outside the gene matches. CDR3 size: 16 residues. Study-wide findings and caveats: Females made up more of the donors, who were largely white British, and clonal diversity may have come out too low. Spike was spanned by vaccine-associated CD4 TCRs, which were dominant at 160-218 and 743-854. Nearly half of the spike-specific TCRs reportedly recognize variant regions that carry no mutations.

Generated by immunoSEQ multiplex PCR, the TCRdb table keeps only in-frame clones and is missing some. Of tens of thousands of clones listed, 92% were seen once; the top ten hold roughly 5.1%. This chain joins TRBV7-3 and TRBJ2-5; 11 bases line up with TRBD2. The sequence came from an adult who received the AZD1222 COVID-19 vaccine. This material consisted of peripheral blood, taken 28 days after the second AZD1222 dose. The CDR3 DNA reads as TGTGCCAGCAGCTTAACGACTAGCGGGAAATTAGAGACCCAGTACTTC. This translates into CASSLTTSGKLETQYF.